This TCR beta chain is from a study of blood T cell repertoires in COVID-19. Trimming removed 2 bases at V and 1 base at J, with 10 bases between. Germline CDR1 SGHRS, CDR2 YFSETQ. This CDR3 spans 15 amino acids. Measured with immunoSEQ multiplex PCR; TCRdb has only the in-frame clones, and not every one. There are under 300,000 clones in the sample; roughly 80% occur only once, and 4.9% lies in the top ten. This clone was seen just once. Material for sequencing was peripheral blood. The genes are TRBV5-1 and TRBJ1-5, with D tentatively TRBD1 (6 bases). The receptor comes from a woman of 80 years or more with active or convalescent COVID-19. CDR3 nucleotides: TGCGCCAGCAGCTTCTCCGGGACAAGCAATCAGCCCCAGCATTTT. Translated, it gives CASSFSGTSNQPQHF.